Each of the 15 T cell receptor beta chains below was sequenced from the same sample in a study of OX40 agonist ivuxolimab in advanced cancers. Data came from immunoSEQ multiplex PCR; TCRdb stores just in-frame clones and leaves some out. Found here are 95,000 to 150,000 clones, roughly 95% of them singletons; the top ten hold around 0.15%. The source was CD4+ or CD8+ T cells sorted from blood, collected in a trial of the OX40 agonist ivuxolimab. The origin of the receptors is an adult with an advanced solid tumor such as melanoma, head and neck, liver or kidney cancer.

The chain couples TRBV7-9 to TRBJ1-3; D is unclear. The V gene lost 7 bases and the J gene lost 0 bases, with 7 bases spanning the gap. The germline V gene has CDR1 SEHNR and CDR2 FQNEAQ (reference sequence). The CDR3 runs to 13 residues. For the CDR3, the DNA is TGTGCCAGCATGGGGAGCTCTGGAAACACCATATATTTT. Translation gives CASMGSSGNTIYF.

This rearrangement joins TRBV7-2 to TRBJ1-6; D not certain. Germline loops: CDR1 SGHTA, CDR2 FQGNSA. The CDR3 extends over 12 amino acids. The V gene lost 3 bases and the J gene lost 8 bases, with 5 bases spanning the gap. CDR3 in amino acids: CASSLGYSPLHF. CDR3 bases: TGTGCCAGCAGCTTGGGGTATTCACCCCTCCACTTT.

The chain is built from TRBV10-3 and TRBJ1-1, with unresolved D. Trimming removed 4 bases from V and 0 bases from J, with 12 bases in between. Germline V CDR1 and CDR2: ENHRY, SYGVKD. The CDR3 is made up of 15 amino acids. CDR3 region: CAISASELMNTEAFF. CDR3 DNA: TGTGCCATCAGTGCGTCGGAGCTAATGAACACTGAAGCTTTCTTT.

The chain combines TRBV21-1 with TRBJ1-2; the DNA was not compared with TRBD1, the D call given in the table. TRBV21-1 constitutes a pseudogene. This CDR3 contains 15 residues. The CDR3 loop reads CASSAFSRDLYGYTF. In nucleotides, the CDR3 is TGTGCCAGCAGCGCGTTCTCCAGGGATCTCTATGGCTACACCTTC.

V is TRBV11-2 and J is TRBJ1-3; D remains ambiguous. The V gene's germline CDR1 is SGHAT and CDR2 FQNNGV. The V gene lost 5 bases and the J gene lost 1 base, with 9 bases spanning the gap. The CDR3 is 14 residues long. The CDR3 loop reads CASSLGRSGNTIYF. The DNA of the CDR3 is TGTGCCAGCAGCCTCGGGAGGTCTGGAAACACCATATATTTT.

Only one count was recorded for this clone. The chain couples TRBV18 to TRBJ2-3; D is perhaps TRBD1 (6 bases). This CDR3 spans 15 amino acids. With 4 bases removed from V and 2 bases from J, the gap between germline ends came to 13 bases. Germline CDR1 reads KGHSH; CDR2 reads LQKENI. The CDR3 here is CASSLQQGSTDTQYF. Here the CDR3 DNA reads TGTGCCAGCTCACTACAACAGGGTTCCACAGATACGCAGTATTTT.

This sequence joins TRBV21-1 and TRBJ2-3; the table gives TRBD2 as D, unverified against the DNA. TRBV21-1 is marked as a pseudogene. The CDR3 covers 14 residues. The CDR3 coding sequence is TGTGCCAGCACTAGCGGGAGACGTCAGGATACGCAGTATTTT. Translation: CASTSGRRQDTQYF.

This chain joins TRBV5-1 and TRBJ1-3; no definite D call. CDR1 and CDR2 from the germline V gene are SGHRS and YFSETQ. The CDR3 totals 13 residues. Trimming took off 4 bases at V and 3 bases at J, with 8 bases between the two ends. The CDR3: CASSTGDGNTIYF. CDR3 DNA: TGCGCCAGCAGCACCGGTGATGGAAACACCATATATTTT.

The chain joins TRBV7-2 to TRBJ2-5; no reliable D call. The CDR3 consists of 15 residues. The ends were cut back, 6 bases at V and 2 bases at J, with 16 bases in the middle. Germline V CDR1 and CDR2: SGHTA, FQGNSA. The CDR3 loop is CASSPDRGVQETQYF. The CDR3 DNA sequence: TGTGCCAGCAGTCCCGACCGAGGTGTTCAAGAGACCCAGTACTTC.

The J gene is TRBJ2-7, the V gene TRBV6-5, with D perhaps TRBD1 or TRBD2 (6 bases each). This CDR3 region has 14 residues. Trimming cost V 3 bases and J 4 bases, with 13 bases left between them. The germline gives CDR1 MNHEY, CDR2 SVGAGI. The CDR3 DNA follows: TGTGCCAGCAGTTATTGGGGGGCGTCGTACGAGCAGTACTTC. Protein sequence: CASSYWGASYEQYF.

V is TRBV30 and J is TRBJ1-5; D might be TRBD1 (5 bases). This CDR3 is built from 18 residues. V was trimmed by 4 bases and J by 2 bases, leaving 24 bases between them. Germline-derived CDR1 and CDR2 are GTSNPN and SVGIG (reference sequence). CDR3 in DNA: TGTGCCTGGAAAACTCGGGGACGTCAGCGAGGCGGCAATCAGCCCCAGCATTTT. It is translated as CAWKTRGRQRGGNQPQHF.

CDR3 nucleotides: TGTGCCAGCAGACCGGACAGATACAATGAGCAGTTCTTC. Translating it yields CASRPDRYNEQFF. This sequence joins TRBV6-5 and TRBJ2-1, with a possible D match to TRBD1 (6 bases). Between the trimmed V and J ends, which lost 6 bases and 4 bases, there was a span of 10 bases. The CDR3 runs to 13 residues. Germline V gene data show CDR1 as MNHEY and CDR2 as SVGAGI.

The chain couples TRBV6-5 to TRBJ2-5; no clear D. Germline CDR1 is MNHEY and CDR2 is SVGAGI. Between the trimmed V and J ends, which lost 10 bases and 4 bases, there was a span of 10 bases. CDR3 size: 11 residues. Written as DNA, the CDR3 is TGTGCCACCCGGCGTATAGAGACCCAGTACTTC. Translating it yields CATRRIETQYF.

The chain combines TRBV5-4 with TRBJ1-1, with D tentatively TRBD1 (6 bases). Trimming cost V 4 bases and J 6 bases, with 19 bases left between them. The CDR3 consists of 15 residues. Germline CDR1 reads SGHNT; CDR2 reads YYREEE (reference sequence). The CDR3 region has the DNA TGTGCCAGCAGCAAACCTACAGGGTCCCGGCCTGAAGCTTTCTTT. Translating gives CASSKPTGSRPEAFF.

This chain connects TRBV27 to TRBJ1-4, with D uncertain. V dropped 6 bases and J dropped 0 bases, with 11 bases sitting between them. This CDR3 has 15 amino acids. CDR1 MNHEY and CDR2 SMNVEV come from the germline V gene (reference sequence). The CDR3: CASRLYTSTNEKLFF. CDR3 bases: TGTGCCAGCAGGCTTTACACCTCAACTAATGAAAAACTGTTTTTT.